This TCR beta chain derives from a study of blood T cell repertoires in COVID-19. Turning to the study itself: Samples taken during acute and convalescent COVID-19 were collected in the United States, Italy and Spain. T cells, B-cell-depleted T cells, or PBMCs supplied cDNA or gDNA.

With 4 bases clipped from V and 5 bases from J, the junction kept 9 bases outside the gene matches. From germline, CDR1 is SGHNT and CDR2 YYREEE (reference sequence). This CDR3 region has 15 residues. In the original processing: Amplification of reference gene primers provided the estimated nucleated cell counts. Libraries were prepared by immunoSEQ multiplex PCR; TCRdb keeps only in-frame clonotypes and omits some of them. V and J calls and clone size are those listed in that table; D and trimming were worked out from the DNA. The sample consists of under 200,000 clones, 88% of them appearing once. Sequences were obtained from peripheral blood. The genes are TRBV5-4 and TRBJ1-1; 9 bases line up with TRBD1. The receptor was isolated from a man aged 18-30 years with active or convalescent COVID-19. The CDR3 protein is CASSKDRGEETEAFF. The CDR3, as DNA: TGTGCCAGCAGCAAAGACAGGGGGGAGGAGACTGAAGCTTTCTTT.